This T cell receptor (beta chain) was recovered during a study of blood T cell repertoires in COVID-19. Turning to this clone: This sample includes further DNA sequences coding for the same CDR3.

Trimming cost V 6 bases and J 9 bases; bases outside gene matches: 4. CDR1 and CDR2 (germline): MNHEY, SVGAGI. The CDR3 spans 13 residues. The data were produced by immunoSEQ multiplex PCR, yet TCRdb's version contains in-frame clones alone and is incomplete. The table lists around 270,000 clones, about 88% of them singletons, with 3.5% to 4.5% in the top ten. Sequencing used peripheral blood. This receptor was identified in a man in his fifties or sixties who had recovered from COVID-19. The gene calls are TRBV6-5 and TRBJ2-2, with TRBD1 matching 10 bases. This CDR3 reads CASSRDRGRELFF. The CDR3 region has the DNA TGTGCCAGCAGCCGGGACAGGGGCCGGGAGCTGTTTTTT.